This T cell receptor beta chain appears in the sequencing data of a study of regulatory T cells in long-lasting Graves disease. Study-wide background: Positivity for TSH receptor antibodies plus over 5 years of antithyroid drugs meant persistent Graves' disease. General study findings and limits: TRBV28, TRBJ1-2 and TRBJ2-5 were favored in persistent disease.

Specified time point: persistent/refractory GD, antithyroid drugs over 5 years with positive TRAb. PBMCs provided the RNA from which the TCR library was made. The CDR3 runs to 14 residues. Germline assignment: CDR1 SGHKS and CDR2 YYEKEE (reference sequence). As concerns this clonotype: Its specificity is not known. A much bigger clone sits one base away, suggesting this may be a read error.

CDR3-region Arm-PCR and iRepertoire HTBI primers produced the TCR beta libraries. TCRdb re-called the multiplex PCR reads through MiXCR, storing one row per CDR3 protein. The sample lists 420,000 or so distinct CDR3 sequences, less than 25% occurring once. This TCR derives from a female donor with Graves disease. This rearrangement joins TRBV5-5 to TRBJ1-2; 7 bases are a match to TRBD1. The input for sequencing was peripheral blood mononuclear cells (PBMCs), taken when the disease was refractory, from a patient treated with antithyroid drugs. The CDR3 DNA sequence: TGTGCCAGCAGCCACATCACAGGGGATACTGGCTACAACTTC. Amino acid sequence: CASSHITGDTGYNF.